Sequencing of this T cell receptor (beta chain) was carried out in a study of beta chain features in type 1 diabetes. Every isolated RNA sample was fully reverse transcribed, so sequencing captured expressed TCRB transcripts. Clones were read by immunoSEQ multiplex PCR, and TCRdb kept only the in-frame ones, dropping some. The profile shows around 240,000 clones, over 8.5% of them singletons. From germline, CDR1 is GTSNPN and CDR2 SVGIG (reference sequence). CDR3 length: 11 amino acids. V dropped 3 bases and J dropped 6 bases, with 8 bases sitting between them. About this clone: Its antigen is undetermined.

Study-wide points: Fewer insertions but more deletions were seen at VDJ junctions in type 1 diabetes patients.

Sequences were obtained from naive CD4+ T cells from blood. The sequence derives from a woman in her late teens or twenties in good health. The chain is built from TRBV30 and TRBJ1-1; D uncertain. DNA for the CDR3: TGTGCCTGGAGGTGGAGCGCTGAAGCTTTCTTT. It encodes CAWRWSAEAFF.